This entry describes one TCR beta chain. Its antigen is not yet known. No base quality information exists; no much larger clone differs at one position. The cohort consisted of approximately 690 healthy bone marrow donors. At the time of sampling, all cohort members were nominally healthy, though unrecorded immune exposures were likely present. The donor was CMV seropositive and was included in the group of 250 to 300 seropositive cohort members. Each donor provided a peripheral blood sample, and peripheral blood mononuclear cells were used for TCR beta sequencing. The Qiagen DNeasy Blood Extraction Kit was used to extract genomic DNA from the blood cell samples. This sample is part of a study of cytomegalovirus exposure and HLA in healthy donors listed by TCRdb under 2017. For the study in its entirety: An earlier analysis of some 500 of the donors reported 250 to 300 Gb of sequence data and approximately 110 million unique TCR beta sequences from 190 million or so T cells. An early release that covered about 600 HLA-typed donors contained approximately 290 gigabases of sequencing data and 70 million to 100 million unique TCR sequences. The genetic ancestry cluster associated with self-reported Caucasian donors included over 80% of the 350 to 500 genotyped donors. The study aimed to test whether cataloging public T cell receptors could reveal signatures of past pathogen exposure. The study used immunosequencing to profile the T cell repertoires of more than 650 subjects and linked those repertoires to cytomegalovirus serostatus. In addition to the first cohort of 650 to 800 subjects, a separate validation cohort of 100 to 150 different subjects was used. To predict cytomegalovirus infection status, the study brought together high-throughput TCR immunosequencing, statistical association of individual TCRs with disease status, and machine learning. A later analysis re-analyzed previously published TCR beta repertoires from about 730 donors and added high-resolution HLA genotyping to study TCR occurrence patterns. Rather than using new phenotypic data, the later analysis identified candidate immune exposures from TCR beta sequences and from how often those sequences occurred across donors. In an earlier analysis of a few hundred of the donors, high-throughput TCR beta sequencing was used to judge whether each TCR beta V gene segment behaved as functional or pseudogenic. Donor age, sex, ethnicity and CMV serostatus were collected together with the repertoire data. In a later genetic analysis, genome-wide SNP genotypes for about three fifths of the 666 donors were used, and that subset was treated as a discovery cohort. Every discovery cohort repertoire had been produced on one sequencing platform. HLA typing included class I and class II loci at four-digit resolution. The number of donors typed differed by locus, with 629-630 for A, B, C, DRB1 and DQB1, 522 for DQA1, 600 to 610 for DPA1, and around 460 for DPB1. Several DR-DQ haplotypes were treated as single units for association and clustering because of strong linkage in the cohort. Across roughly 420 genotyped donors of the cohort, an average of about 240,000 unique TCR beta nucleotide sequences per donor were sequenced, and 15% to 20% of those sequences were non-productive. On the study overall, not on this receptor specifically: Immune exposure information for the cohort was limited to CMV serostatus. The sequencing pipeline was judged likely to have produced a cluster of highly shared sequence variants as a technical artifact. The cohort was sequenced for TCR beta chains only, and without alpha or paired-chain data the features that could be detected were limited. A later genetic analysis associated a missense DCLRE1C variant with V-gene and J-gene trimming of TCR beta chains, and an independent cohort replicated the association. In a later analysis, several top co-occurrence clusters were reported to appear linked to parvovirus B19, influenza, CMV and Epstein-Barr virus. In a later analysis, TCR association rates were found to vary across HLA loci, with the most associated TCRs seen for DRB1 alleles and the fewest for HLA-C alleles. The study listed 150 to 200 TCR beta chains as associated with cytomegalovirus. It was suggested by the authors that the approach could potentially be generalized to other disease states and immunological phenotypes. Strong co-occurrence of HLA alleles, especially DR and DQ, made assigning TCR associations to individual alleles difficult. Roughly uniform sequencing depth across donors was assumed in presence/absence analyses, although this assumption may not hold. According to a later genetic analysis, donors in an Asian-associated ancestry cluster had fewer N-insertions in productive TCRs than the approximately 630-donor mean. Broadly in line with IMGT annotations, most TCR beta V segments showed up in productive rearrangements about 87% or about 30% of the time in an earlier analysis of approximately 640 of the donors. In a later analysis, 15,000 to 20,000 TCR beta sequences were associated with specific HLA alleles at a false discovery rate of 0.05. Correlated functional status among segregating V segments might reflect linkage disequilibrium, but an unknown experimental factor could not be ruled out. Because HLA typing was missing for some donors at each locus, association tests included only the typed subset. In a later analysis, most CMV-associated TCR beta chains were found to appear HLA-restricted, with HLA associations seemingly driven largely by CMV exposure. In vitro tests confirmed that a few of the cytomegalovirus-associated TCR beta chains recognize cytomegalovirus antigens. In both the original and validation cohorts, the classifier was reported to diagnose cytomegalovirus status with high specificity and sensitivity. While some public TCRs were present in many individuals, most TCR sequences turned up only very rarely across donors. In a later analysis, HLA-associated TCR beta chains were found to be more clonally expanded and to have lower generation probabilities than equally common non-associated chains. Over 15 rarely observed V segments, including chromosome 9 orphons, were excluded from the earlier analysis of 550 to 700 of the donors because counts were too low. A further reported finding was that TCR beta sequences accurately predicted the HLA-A and HLA-B alleles for most subjects in the first cohort.

The library came from the immunoSEQ multiplex PCR assay. A mixture of 60 forward primers for TCR Vbeta segments and 13 reverse primers for TCR Jbeta segments was used in the multiplex PCR. The CDR3 region of rearranged TCR beta genes was amplified from genomic DNA by a multiplex PCR assay. The amplified TCR beta libraries were sequenced on the Illumina HiSeq System as 87-base-pair reads. Regarding the original processing steps: A later analysis counted about 82 million unique TCR beta chains across the 550 to 700 repertoires, and roughly 10 million of these chains were shared by at least two donors. Raw reads were error-corrected and collapsed into unique sequences by a nearest-neighbor algorithm in which closely related sequences were merged to remove PCR and sequencing errors. V, D and J gene segments were assigned by aligning CDR3 sequences to IMGT reference sequences. For a sequence to be retained, at least a six-nucleotide match to both a V gene segment and a J gene segment was required. A rearrangement counted as productive if the CDR3 had no stop codons and remained in frame with V and J, and every other rearrangement counted as non-productive. CDR3 was defined by IMGT convention, running from the second conserved V-encoded cysteine to the conserved J-encoded phenylalanine. In an earlier analysis of more than 550 of the donors, sequences lacking an unambiguous match to a single V gene segment were excluded. An earlier analysis of 587 of the donors called V segments functional above 56.7% productive rearrangements and segregating when the between-donor standard deviation exceeded 5%. A statistical classification framework was built to diagnose cytomegalovirus status from the catalog of TCR beta chain sequences. A later analysis assigned V and J genes by comparing TCR nucleotide sequences with IMGT/GENE-DB human TR gene sequences. A later analysis assigned CDR3 sequences and most-parsimonious VDJ recombination scenarios with the TCRdist pipeline. In a later analysis, each TCR beta chain was defined by its CDR3 amino acid sequence together with its V-gene family, and reads without a unique V-gene family were excluded. A later analysis removed 592 highly shared, low-generation-probability nucleotide sequences to deal with suspected cross-contamination and a sequencing artifact. In a later analysis, a clonal expansion index for each public chain was calculated from normalized within-repertoire ranks of inferred template counts. In a later analysis, generation probabilities were computed using a VDJ recombination model fitted to out-of-frame rearrangements, and the results were checked against IGoR. Hypergeometric tests were used in a later analysis to score TCR-TCR, TCR-HLA and TCR-CMV co-occurrence, with a repertoire-size bias correction applied to the TCR pairs. To estimate false discovery rates, a later analysis permuted the HLA or CMV assignments 20 times. In a later analysis, co-occurring TCRs were grouped using DBSCAN, and TCRdist sequence similarity was added for clustering within HLA-allele-positive subsets. Repertoires with fewer than 30,000 or more than 120,000 public chains, plus five repertoires with anomalous nucleotide sharing, were excluded from co-occurrence clustering. TCRdb obtained this table from immuneACCESS and retained in-frame rearrangements with V and J assigned. These tables miss some clones; where compared with another copy, unresolved V genes account for less than half of the shortfall, and the remainder is unexplained. V and J calls and clone size are copied from that table; D and trimming were computed from the DNA. This sample lists some 130,000 clones; 82% were detected once. The ten largest clones add up to about 11% of the sample.

The receptor comes from a male donor in good health and CMV-seropositive. What was sequenced was PBMCs.

The CDR3 has the sequence CASSSHRGRYTGELFF. The DNA sequence follows: TGTGCCAGCAGTTCCCACAGGGGGCGGTACACCGGGGAGCTGTTTTTT. The chain is assembled from TRBV6-6 and TRBJ2-2, with TRBD1 matching 9 junction bases. Relative to germline, V is missing 4 bases and J is missing 3 bases, with 6 bases of the junction outside any gene match. The CDR3 holds 16 amino acids from the cysteine to the phenylalanine. CDR3 DNA is the only sequence kept; it has 48 bases, read in frame from the first base. The germline V gene (reference sequence) sets CDR1 to MNHNY and CDR2 to SVGAGI.